This T cell receptor beta chain came from a study of blood T cell repertoires in COVID-19. On the study more broadly: The samples span acute and convalescent COVID-19 from the United States, Italy and Spain. PBMCs, B-cell-depleted T cells, or T cells provided the cDNA or gDNA that made up the material.

The table lists this clone with a few counts. In the source study's methods: How many nucleated cells were present was estimated from reference gene primer amplification. Data came from immunoSEQ multiplex PCR; TCRdb stores just in-frame clones and leaves some out. V and J calls and clone size follow that table, whereas D and trimming were derived from the DNA. Of 80,000 to 90,000 clones listed, about 84% are singletons. The germline V gene encodes CDR1 SGHDT and CDR2 YYEEEE. The ends lost 1 base at V and 3 bases at J; junction bases unmatched: 5. This CDR3 comprises 15 residues. The V call is TRBV5-6, the J call TRBJ2-5; 8 positions match TRBD1. Sample: peripheral blood. This clonotype originated in a woman in her 70s with acute or convalescent COVID-19. The DNA for the CDR3 is TGTGCCAGCAGCTTGTCCCGACAGGGGAAAGAGACCCAGTACTTC. It specifies CASSLSRQGKETQYF.